The 2 T cell receptor beta chains reported below all come from one sample, sequenced in a study of blood T cell repertoires in COVID-19. Profiled with immunoSEQ multiplex PCR; TCRdb holds only in-frame clones, not every one. The table shows about 130,000 clones, with 75% to 90% occurring only once. The sample comprised PBMCs or T cells enriched from blood (not recorded which). All receptors come from a woman between 45 and 65 years old who had recovered from COVID-19.

The V and J genes are TRBV7-9 and TRBJ1-2; D not resolved. The germline V gene encodes CDR1 SEHNR and CDR2 FQNEAQ (reference sequence). The CDR3 loop spans 15 amino acids. V gave up 1 base and J gave up 4 bases, with 13 bases separating them. CDR3 DNA: TGTGCCAGCAGCTTAGAAGCGGCAACCTCCTATGGCTACACCTTC. Translated: CASSLEAATSYGYTF.

This chain uses TRBV7-9 with TRBJ1-2; 8 positions agree with TRBD1. The CDR3 is made up of 13 amino acids. J gave up 7 bases and V 6 bases, and 7 bases lay outside the gene matches. Per germline, CDR1 SEHNR and CDR2 FQNEAQ (reference sequence). Here the CDR3 reads CASSEGQAPGYTF. The CDR3 DNA reads TGTGCCAGCAGTGAGGGACAGGCTCCTGGCTACACCTTC.